These 12 T cell receptor beta chains originate from one sample sequenced in a study of shared clonotypes between healthy human individuals. Only in-frame clones appear in the TCRdb table, and some are missing; sequencing was by immunoSEQ multiplex PCR. Here the sample spans about half a million clones, 70% to 80% being singletons. The sequenced material came from PBMCs. The origin of the receptors is a middle-aged woman in good health. Some clones in this sample may be carry-over from other donors' samples.

This rearrangement joins TRBV19 to TRBJ2-2; perhaps TRBD1 as D (5 bases). V gave up 1 base and J gave up 0 bases, with 9 bases separating them. This CDR3 has 16 residues. In germline, CDR1 is LNHDA, CDR2 SQIVND (reference sequence). DNA of the CDR3: TGTGCCAGTAGTATAGTTGGGGCCCCGAACACCGGGGAGCTGTTTTTT. The encoded protein is CASSIVGAPNTGELFF.

V and J are TRBV7-2 and TRBJ2-1, with 11 bases fitting TRBD2. The trim removed 4 bases at V and 8 bases at J, leaving 13 bases unmatched. Germline V gene lookup returns CDR1 SGHTA and CDR2 FQGNSA. The CDR3 runs to 17 residues. This chain's CDR3 is CASSSRLAGWGMDEQFF. The CDR3 coding sequence is TGTGCCAGCAGCTCCCGACTAGCGGGATGGGGGATGGATGAGCAGTTCTTC.

The chain carries TRBV7-2 and TRBJ1-5; no definite D call. Germline V gene data show CDR1 as SGHTA and CDR2 as FQGNSA. V shed 2 bases and J shed 1 base, with 12 bases lying between them. CDR3 length equals 16 residues. The CDR3 DNA is TGTGCCAGCAGCTTAAGGTCGGTTCCCAGCAATCAGCCCCAGCATTTT. Its protein is CASSLRSVPSNQPQHF.

The chain is built from TRBV30 and TRBJ2-1; 8 bases line up with TRBD1. J was trimmed by 6 bases and V by 5 bases; bases with no gene match: 6. CDR1 is GTSNPN, CDR2 SVGIG, per germline (reference sequence). The CDR3 extends over 13 amino acids. The CDR3 region has the DNA TGTGCCTGGGGACAGGGTTCTAGCAATGAGCAGTTCTTC. Its protein product is CAWGQGSSNEQFF.

This rearrangement joins TRBV21-1 to TRBJ2-3; TRBD2 is the table's D call and was not checked against the DNA. TRBV21-1 constitutes a pseudogene. CDR3 length: 17 residues. Written as DNA, the CDR3 is TGTGCCAGCACCGTGCATCTCACTAGCGGGCTGACAGATACGCAGTATTTT. It specifies CASTVHLTSGLTDTQYF.

The rearrangement uses TRBV30 and TRBJ1-6; D is possibly TRBD1 (6 bases). Per the germline V gene, CDR1 is GTSNPN and CDR2 is SVGIG (reference sequence). The CDR3 is made up of 15 amino acids. Between the trimmed V and J ends, which lost 3 bases and 7 bases, there was a span of 16 bases. The CDR3 protein is CAWRTAGGGNSPLHF. CDR3 nucleotide sequence: TGTGCCTGGAGGACCGCCGGGGGCGGGAATTCACCCCTCCACTTT.

The chain uses TRBV7-2 and TRBJ2-7, with D perhaps matching TRBD1 or TRBD2 (6 bases each). Trimming took 4 bases from V and 1 from J, leaving 17 bases between them. The CDR3 is 16 residues long. Germline assignment: CDR1 SGHTA and CDR2 FQGNSA. DNA of the CDR3: TGTGCCAGCAGCTCTCTTGTGGGGGGCAGGTCCTACGAGCAGTACTTC. Translating gives CASSSLVGGRSYEQYF.

V and J are TRBV4-3 and TRBJ2-5, with 9 nucleotides matching TRBD2. The DNA end favors TRBJ2-7, so the J call may be wrong. The CDR3 is 17 amino acids. CDR1 is LGHNA and CDR2 is YSLEER in the germline V gene. The CDR3 bases are TGCGCCAGCAGCCAAGTGCTCCCGGGTAGCGGGAGCTACGAGCAGTACTTC. It codes for CASSQVLPGSGSYEQYF.

This chain joins TRBV10-3 and TRBJ2-7; TRBD2 matches 12 bases. The V gene's germline CDR1 is ENHRY and CDR2 SYGVKD. CDR3 length: 15 amino acids. Trimming at V came to 2 bases and at J to 3 bases, leaving 2 bases not matched to a gene. The CDR3 DNA sequence: TGTGCCATCAGTGAGCCTAGCGGGAGGGTCTACGAGCAGTACTTC. It specifies CAISEPSGRVYEQYF.

The chain recombines TRBV29-1 with TRBJ2-3, with 11 positions matching TRBD2. With V trimmed by 5 bases and J by 1 base, 2 bases remained unmatched. Germline lookup yields CDR1 SQVTM and CDR2 ANQGSEA. The CDR3 runs to 14 residues. CDR3 loop: CSVSTSGGTDTQYF. The CDR3 nucleotides read TGCAGCGTTTCGACTAGCGGGGGCACAGATACGCAGTATTTT.

The chain combines TRBV5-1 with TRBJ2-5, with TRBD1 identical over 7 bases. With 2 bases clipped from V and 3 bases from J, the junction kept 4 bases outside the gene matches. CDR1 and CDR2 (germline): SGHRS, YFSETQ. The CDR3 is made up of 14 amino acids. The CDR3 coding sequence is TGCGCCAGCAGCTTCGGACAGGTGGAAGAGACCCAGTACTTC. It codes for CASSFGQVEETQYF. The variable domain in full, completed from reference TRBV5-1 and TRBJ2-5, reads KAGVTQTPRYLIKTRGQQVTLSCSPISGHRSVSWYQQTPGQGLQFLFEYFSETQRNKGNFPGRFSGRQFSNSRSEMNVSTLELGDSALYLCASSFGQVEETQYFGPGTRLLVL.

The rearrangement joins TRBV28 to TRBJ1-4; D gene unclear. The ends were cut back, 4 bases at V and 3 bases at J, with 12 bases in the middle. The CDR3 covers 15 residues. Germline V gene data show CDR1 as MDHEN and CDR2 as SYDVKM. As DNA, the CDR3 is TGTGCCAGCAGTTCCGGCAGCAGAGCTAATGAAAAACTGTTTTTT. This translates into CASSSGSRANEKLFF.